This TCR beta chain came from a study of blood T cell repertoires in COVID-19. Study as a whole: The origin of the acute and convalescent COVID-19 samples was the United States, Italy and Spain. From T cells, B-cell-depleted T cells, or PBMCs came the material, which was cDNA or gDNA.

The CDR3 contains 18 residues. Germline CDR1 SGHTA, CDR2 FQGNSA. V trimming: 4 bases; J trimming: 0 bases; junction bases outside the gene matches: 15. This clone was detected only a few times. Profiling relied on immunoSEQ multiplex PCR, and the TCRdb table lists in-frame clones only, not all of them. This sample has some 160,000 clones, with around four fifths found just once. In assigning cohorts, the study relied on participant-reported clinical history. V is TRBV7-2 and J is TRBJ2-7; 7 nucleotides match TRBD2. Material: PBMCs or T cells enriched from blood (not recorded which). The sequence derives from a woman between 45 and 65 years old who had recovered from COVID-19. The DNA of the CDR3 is TGTGCCAGCAGCTCATTTTCTAGACCCGGGGGGAGCTCCTACGAGCAGTACTTC. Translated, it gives CASSSFSRPGGSSYEQYF.